This T cell receptor (beta chain) comes out of a study of read filtering for tumor transcriptome and immune sequencing. Study at large: R-ISS stage counts were fewer than ten for I, about 15 for II, 7 for III.

From approximately 430 ng of RNA, a library with molecular barcoded alpha/delta and beta/gamma adaptors was made. MiXCR, run by TCRdb on the reads, gives a single entry per CDR3 protein. The data contain 90,000 to 95,000 distinct CDR3 sequences, under 25% of them singletons. The germline V and J ends were trimmed by 7 bases and 2 bases, with 19 bases remaining between them. Germline V CDR1 and CDR2: SGHAT, FQNNGV. CDR3 length: 16 residues. This clonotype was observed many times. The source is a donor at least 40 years old with multiple myeloma. The sample was a population of CD138-negative cells sorted from bone marrow. V is TRBV11-2 and J is TRBJ2-3; D might be TRBD1 or TRBD2, each matching 5 bases. In DNA, the CDR3 is TGTGCCAGCACCTTCCTCGAGGGGACCCTCACAGATACGCAGTATTTT. Translating it yields CASTFLEGTLTDTQYF.